This TCR beta chain appears in the sequencing data of a study of blood T cell repertoires in COVID-19. For the study at large: Samples taken during acute and convalescent COVID-19 were collected in the United States, Italy and Spain. The cDNA or gDNA used as material had been derived from T cells, B-cell-depleted T cells, or PBMCs.

Original analysis: Researchers report that nucleated cell counts were estimated from reference gene primer amplification. TCRdb keeps only in-frame clones here, not all; method: immunoSEQ multiplex PCR. V and J calls and clone size come straight from that table; D and trimming were deduced from the DNA. The sample shows about 13,000 clones, roughly 89% of them seen only once. The CDR3 has 15 residues. Germline-derived CDR1 and CDR2 are LNHDA and SQIVND (reference sequence). As for this clone: At one of its ends the junction is not consistent with the germline gene, which may arise from a read error.

The chain carries TRBV19 and TRBJ2-6; a weak D match, TRBD1 (5 bases). The clonotype comes from a human donor with active COVID-19. The donor label of this sample is uncertain. Sequencing was carried out using peripheral blood. For the CDR3, the DNA is TGTGCCAGTAGGACCTCTGGACCTGGGGCCAACGTCCCGACTTTC. It encodes CASRTSGPGANVPTF.